This TCR beta chain originates from a study of identical twins. The study's findings and limits: Insertion counts were lower in abundant cord blood beta clonotypes, a trend that memory repertoires did not show.

In this sample, this clonotype turned up a few times. Its cognate antigen is unknown. MiXCR was run by TCRdb on the 5' RACE reads, yielding one entry per CDR3 protein. This table has hundreds of thousands of distinct CDR3 sequences, roughly 18% appearing once. Deletions cut 1 base from V and 5 bases from J, with 17 bases between. Germline CDR1 and CDR2: SEHNR and FQNEAQ (reference sequence). The CDR3 length is 16 residues. The data were also submitted as part of a second study, on T cells expressing NK-cell markers.

The source material was PBMCs. The V and J genes are TRBV7-9 and TRBJ2-5; weak D call: TRBD1 (5 bases). This TCR derives from a woman younger than 35 in good health. The CDR3 loop is CASSLDSRGAKETQYF. As DNA, the CDR3 is TGTGCCAGCAGCTTAGATTCTAGGGGCGCAAAGGAGACCCAGTACTTC. The full variable domain, its missing parts supplied by reference TRBV7-9 and TRBJ2-5, is DTGVSQNPRHKITKRGQNVTFRCDPISEHNRLYWYRQTLGQGPEFLTYFQNEAQLEKSRLLSDRFSAERPKGSFSTLEIQRTEQGDSAMYLCASSLDSRGAKETQYFGPGTRLLVL.